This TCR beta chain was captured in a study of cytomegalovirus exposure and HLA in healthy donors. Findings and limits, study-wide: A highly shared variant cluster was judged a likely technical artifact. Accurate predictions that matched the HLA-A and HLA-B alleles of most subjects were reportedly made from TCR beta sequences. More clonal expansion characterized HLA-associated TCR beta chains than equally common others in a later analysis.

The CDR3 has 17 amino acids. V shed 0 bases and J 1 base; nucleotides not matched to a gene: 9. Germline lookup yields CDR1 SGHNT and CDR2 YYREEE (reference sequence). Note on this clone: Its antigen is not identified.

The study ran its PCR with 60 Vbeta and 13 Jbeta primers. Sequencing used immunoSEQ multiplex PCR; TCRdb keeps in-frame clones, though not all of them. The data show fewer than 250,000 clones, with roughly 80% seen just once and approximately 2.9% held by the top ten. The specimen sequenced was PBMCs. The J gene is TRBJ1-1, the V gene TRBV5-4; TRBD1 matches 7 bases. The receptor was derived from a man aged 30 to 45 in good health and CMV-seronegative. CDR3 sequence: CASSLVGQRIPNTEAFF. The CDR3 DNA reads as TGTGCCAGCAGCTTGGTGGGACAGCGAATACCGAACACTGAAGCTTTCTTT.